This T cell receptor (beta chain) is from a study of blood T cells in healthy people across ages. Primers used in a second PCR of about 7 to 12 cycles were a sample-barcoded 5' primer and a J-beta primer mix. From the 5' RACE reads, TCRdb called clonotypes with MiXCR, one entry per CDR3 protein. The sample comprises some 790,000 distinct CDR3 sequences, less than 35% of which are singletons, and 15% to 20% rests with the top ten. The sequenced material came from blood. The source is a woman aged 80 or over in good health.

This CDR3 is CASSSRFQRGGSYNEQFF. The CDR3 DNA reads TGTGCCAGCAGCTCAAGATTTCAGCGGGGGGGCTCCTACAATGAGCAGTTCTTC. The V gene is TRBV7-2, the J gene TRBJ2-1; 10 bases match TRBD2. V was pared by 4 bases and J by 0 bases, with 9 bases of the junction left unmatched. The CDR3 sequence is 18 residues long. The germline V gene encodes CDR1 SGHTA and CDR2 FQGNSA.